This T cell receptor (beta chain) was captured in a study of long-term antiretroviral therapy in people with HIV. There are a few counts of this clone. The antigen is unknown. Looked up from germline, CDR1 is MNHEY and CDR2 is SVGAGI. The CDR3 extends over 12 amino acids. V was shortened by 0 bases and J by 5 bases, with 4 bases between the two germline ends. Study results and limitations: Pre-ART expanded TRB clones stayed dominant throughout, though often decreasing after ART.

At the survey level, the v3.0 immunoSEQ assay was run. Assay: immunoSEQ multiplex PCR; the TCRdb copy retains only in-frame clones and omits some. The sample has 22,000 or so clones, around 87% seen once. The receptor was derived from a woman in her 50s with HIV. The input for sequencing was unsorted PBMCs, taken approximately 2.5 years after starting antiretroviral therapy. This rearrangement joins TRBV6-5 to TRBJ1-2; D gene uncertain. DNA of the CDR3: TGTGCCAGCAGTTACTCAGGGTATGGCTACACCTTC. Its translation is CASSYSGYGYTF.